The clone carrying this T cell receptor beta chain appeared a single time. The germline CDR1 and CDR2 sequences are LGHDT and YNNKEL (reference sequence). The length of the CDR3 is 14 residues. Germline trimming cut 4 bases from V and 4 bases from J; bases unmatched to any gene: 3. The source of the sample is a study of blood T cell repertoires in COVID-19. Overall study: Acute and convalescent COVID-19 samples came from the United States, Italy and Spain. The analysed material was cDNA or gDNA that came from T cells, B-cell-depleted T cells, or PBMCs.

Those who participated ranged in age from roughly 18 to 95 years and resided in about two dozen US areas. Clinical history reported by participants formed the basis on which cohorts were assigned. Clones were read by immunoSEQ multiplex PCR, and TCRdb kept only the in-frame ones, dropping some. The repertoire has about 250,000 clones, roughly 85% of them found once; the top ten carry 9.1%. Sequencing was performed on PBMCs or T cells enriched from blood (not recorded which). The V call is TRBV3-1 (or the pseudogene TRBV3-2), the J call TRBJ1-2; 10 nucleotides align to TRBD1. This clonotype was obtained from a woman in her 50s with acute COVID-19. The CDR3 DNA sequence: TGTGCCAGCAGCCCGGACAGGGGGTTCTATGGCTACACCTTC. Protein product: CASSPDRGFYGYTF.